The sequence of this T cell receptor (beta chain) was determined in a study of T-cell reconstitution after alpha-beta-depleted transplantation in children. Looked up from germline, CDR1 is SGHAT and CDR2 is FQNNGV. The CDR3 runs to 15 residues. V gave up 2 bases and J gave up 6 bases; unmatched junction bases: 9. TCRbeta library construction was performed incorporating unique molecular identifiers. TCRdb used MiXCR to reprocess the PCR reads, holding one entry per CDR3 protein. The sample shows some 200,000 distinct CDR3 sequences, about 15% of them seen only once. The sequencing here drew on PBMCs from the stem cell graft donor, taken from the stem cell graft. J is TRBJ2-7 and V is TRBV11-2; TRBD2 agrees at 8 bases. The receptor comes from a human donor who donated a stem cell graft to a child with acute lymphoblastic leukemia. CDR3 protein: CASSLLRAGASEQYF. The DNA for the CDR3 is TGTGCCAGCAGCTTATTGAGAGCGGGAGCCTCCGAGCAGTACTTC.